The 22 T cell receptor beta chains below come from one sample, sequenced in a study of CD8+ T cells in alopecia areata. RNA was extracted and reverse transcribed into cDNA as the sequencing template. Libraries were prepared by immunoSEQ multiplex PCR; TCRdb keeps only in-frame clonotypes and omits some of them. The sample has some 98,000 clones, about 64% seen once; the top ten hold around 16%. The treatment denotes: oral pan-JAK inhibitor, 5-10 mg twice daily. Here the sequenced sample was CD8+ T cells sorted from blood, taken at week 4, from a patient treated with tofacitinib. The receptors stem from a human donor with alopecia areata.

This chain connects TRBV29-1 to TRBJ1-1, with D possibly matching TRBD1 (5 bases). The CDR3 runs to 19 residues. Germline V gene lookup returns CDR1 SQVTM and CDR2 ANQGSEA. V was shortened by 2 bases and J by 0 bases, with 25 bases between the two germline ends. The CDR3 DNA reads as TGCAGCGTTGAAATCAGGGTTCCTGGCCCAGAAGTAATGAACACTGAAGCTTTCTTT. Its translation is CSVEIRVPGPEVMNTEAFF.

The V call is TRBV7-9, the J call TRBJ2-1; weak D call: TRBD1 (5 bases). Trimming took off 0 bases at V and 7 bases at J, with 16 bases between the two ends. From germline, CDR1 is SEHNR and CDR2 FQNEAQ (reference sequence). This CDR3 contains 16 residues. Written as DNA, the CDR3 is TGTGCCAGCAGCTTAGCTAAGGGGCCGCGAGAAAATGAGCAGTTCTTC. It encodes CASSLAKGPRENEQFF.

The gene calls are TRBV5-4 and TRBJ1-1, with 10 bases fitting TRBD1. This CDR3 contains 14 residues. With V trimmed by 3 bases and J by 8 bases, 7 bases remained unmatched. Germline CDR1 is SGHNT and CDR2 is YYREEE (reference sequence). The CDR3 loop is CASSSVEGQGEAFF. CDR3 nucleotides: TGTGCCAGCAGCTCAGTGGAGGGACAGGGGGAAGCTTTCTTT.

J is TRBJ1-1 and V is TRBV7-9, with TRBD1 matching over 7 bases. Trimming at V came to 6 bases and at J to 4 bases, leaving 5 bases not matched to a gene. This CDR3 contains 13 residues. Germline CDR1 SEHNR, CDR2 FQNEAQ (reference sequence). CDR3 DNA: TGTGCCAGCAGGACAGGGTTATTCACTGAAGCTTTCTTT. It yields the protein CASRTGLFTEAFF.

V is TRBV5-6 and J is TRBJ2-1; D uncertain. From germline, CDR1 is SGHDT and CDR2 YYEEEE. The ends were cut back, 0 bases at V and 6 bases at J, with 4 bases in the middle. The CDR3 consists of 12 residues. The CDR3 protein is CASSLGANEQFF. Written as DNA, the CDR3 is TGTGCCAGCAGCTTGGGAGCCAATGAGCAGTTCTTC. Using reference TRBV5-6 and TRBJ2-1 for the parts outside the CDR3, the full variable domain is DAGVTQSPTHLIKTRGQQVTLRCSPKSGHDTVSWYQQALGQGPQFIFQYYEEEERQRGNFPDRFSGHQFPNYSSELNVNALLLGDSALYLCASSLGANEQFFGPGTRLTVL.

A few counts support this clone. The V call is TRBV7-9, the J call TRBJ2-5; TRBD1 matches 9 bases. The V gene end was trimmed by 0 bases and the J gene end by 5 bases; junction bases not matched to a gene: 7. This CDR3 is 16 amino acids long. Germline V gives CDR1 SEHNR, CDR2 FQNEAQ (reference sequence). Here the CDR3 DNA reads TGTGCCAGCAGCTTAGCGGAACAGGGGGCGCAGGAGACCCAGTACTTC. It codes for CASSLAEQGAQETQYF. The entire variable domain, with the rest obtained from reference TRBV7-9 and TRBJ2-5, is as follows: DTGVSQNPRHKITKRGQNVTFRCDPISEHNRLYWYRQTLGQGPEFLTYFQNEAQLEKSRLLSDRFSAERPKGSFSTLEIQRTEQGDSAMYLCASSLAEQGAQETQYFGPGTRLLVL.

This clone has a count of ten or more. The gene calls are TRBV28 and TRBJ2-5; D may be TRBD1 or TRBD2 (6 bases each). The germline gives CDR1 MDHEN, CDR2 SYDVKM. The CDR3 runs 12 residues. The germline V and J ends were trimmed by 6 bases and 5 bases, with 10 bases remaining between them. DNA for the CDR3: TGTGCCAGCAGACGGAGGGGGGAGACCCAGTACTTC. Protein product: CASRRRGETQYF.

The V and J genes are TRBV5-1 and TRBJ2-7; TRBD1 is a possible D gene (6 bases). This CDR3 contains 13 residues. V was cut by 4 bases and J by 6 bases, with 14 bases left in between. Per the germline V gene, CDR1 is SGHRS and CDR2 is YFSETQ. CDR3: CASSDITGPEQYF. The CDR3 nucleotides are TGCGCCAGCAGCGATATTACAGGGCCCGAGCAGTACTTC.

The genes are TRBV9 and TRBJ2-5; the D is unclear. The V gene's germline CDR1 is SGDLS and CDR2 YYNGEE. This CDR3 contains 12 residues. Trimming removed 3 bases from V and 0 bases from J, with 3 bases in between. CDR3 coding DNA: TGTGCCAGCAGCGCGGACCAAGAGACCCAGTACTTC. This encodes CASSADQETQYF.

J is TRBJ2-5 and V is TRBV4-3; D might be TRBD2 (6 bases). Germline V gene data show CDR1 as LGHNA and CDR2 as YSLEER. The CDR3 runs 16 residues. With 6 bases removed from V and 1 base from J, the gap between germline ends came to 18 bases. CDR3 loop: CASSSGTRRSQETQYF. As DNA, the CDR3 is TGCGCCAGCAGTTCCGGGACTCGTCGGTCCCAAGAGACCCAGTACTTC.

The V call is TRBV27, the J call TRBJ2-7; D tentatively reads TRBD1 or TRBD2 (6 bases each). V was clipped by 5 bases and J by 2 bases, with 16 bases between them. The CDR3 loop spans 15 amino acids. From germline, CDR1 is MNHEY and CDR2 SMNVEV (reference sequence). In DNA, the CDR3 is TGTGCCAGCAGTCCCTCGTGGGGGGCGCCCTACGAGCAGTACTTC. This codes for CASSPSWGAPYEQYF.

The rearrangement joins TRBV4-1 to TRBJ2-5; D may be TRBD1 (6 bases). The germline V gene has CDR1 MGHRA and CDR2 YSYEKL. V lost 4 bases and J 0 bases, leaving 24 bases between the germline ends. The CDR3 covers 19 residues. CDR3 amino acids: CASSRFGMYRDTDQETQYF. The CDR3 DNA is TGCGCCAGCAGCCGCTTCGGAATGTACAGGGATACCGACCAAGAGACCCAGTACTTC.

The chain couples TRBV5-1 to TRBJ2-1, with 9 positions matching TRBD1. The CDR3 runs 17 residues. CDR1 is SGHRS and CDR2 is YFSETQ in the germline V gene. Trimming took 3 bases from V and 5 from J; bases not matched to a gene: 12. CDR3 in DNA: TGCGCCAGCAGCTCCCCCCGGGACAGGGAAGGTCACAATGAGCAGTTCTTC. Its translation is CASSSPRDREGHNEQFF.

This sequence joins TRBV9 and TRBJ2-7; 7 bases line up with TRBD1. Germline CDR1 SGDLS, CDR2 YYNGEE. The V segment lost 0 bases and the J segment 5 bases; nucleotides outside the gene matches: 8. This CDR3 has 15 residues. The CDR3 nucleotides read TGTGCCAGCAGCGTAGGTGGCAGGGGGACCCACGAGCAGTACTTC. This gives the protein CASSVGGRGTHEQYF. The full variable domain, its missing parts supplied by reference TRBV9 and TRBJ2-7, is DSGVTQTPKHLITATGQRVTLRCSPRSGDLSVYWYQQSLDQGLQFLIQYYNGEERAKGNILERFSAQQFPDLHSELNLSSLELGDSALYFCASSVGGRGTHEQYFGPGTRLTVT.

This sequence joins TRBV5-6 and TRBJ2-5; TRBD2 is a possible D gene (6 bases). CDR3 length: 14 residues. Looked up from germline, CDR1 is SGHDT and CDR2 is YYEEEE. Trimming cost V 2 bases and J 2 bases, with 10 bases left between them. CDR3 DNA sequence: TGTGCCAGCAGCTTCGGGGGATCACAAGAGACCCAGTACTTC. This encodes CASSFGGSQETQYF.

The V call is TRBV4-1, the J call TRBJ1-2; TRBD1 might be the D (6 bases). CDR3 length: 13 residues. Trimming removed 0 bases at V and 8 bases at J, with 10 bases between. Per germline, CDR1 MGHRA and CDR2 YSYEKL. The CDR3 is CASSQDRGSGYTF. In DNA form, the CDR3 reads TGCGCCAGCAGCCAAGACAGGGGTTCGGGCTACACCTTC.

J is TRBJ1-2 and V is TRBV27; 7 bases align to TRBD1. Germline V gene lookup returns CDR1 MNHEY and CDR2 SMNVEV (reference sequence). This CDR3 is built from 14 residues. J lost 4 bases, V lost 6 bases, and 8 bases had no gene match. In DNA form, the CDR3 reads TGTGCCAGCAGCGCGACAGGGTCCATCTATGGCTACACCTTC. This codes for CASSATGSIYGYTF.

This clone was seen more than once but under ten times. This rearrangement joins TRBV29-1 to TRBJ1-1, with TRBD1 matching over 8 bases. Germline CDR1 and CDR2: SQVTM and ANQGSEA. The ends lost 6 bases at V and 6 bases at J; junction bases unmatched: 15. This CDR3 comprises 15 residues. CDR3 DNA sequence: TGCAGCGTCCCTGAAAGTTCACAGGGGGACGCTGAAGCTTTCTTT. It specifies CSVPESSQGDAEAFF. Full variable domain (outside the CDR3, taken from reference TRBV29-1 and TRBJ1-1): SAVISQKPSRDICQRGTSLTIQCQVDSQVTMMFWYRQQPGQSLTLIATANQGSEATYESGFVIDKFPISRPNLTFSTLTVSNMSPEDSSIYLCSVPESSQGDAEAFFGQGTRLTVV.

There are a few counts of this clone. The chain is built from TRBV13 and TRBJ1-2, with TRBD1 matching over 7 bases. CDR3 length: 16 residues. Germline loops: CDR1 PRHDT, CDR2 FYEKMQ (reference sequence). The junction had 12 bases not matched to a gene; V was cut back by 0 bases and J by 8 bases. The chain's CDR3 is CASSLGAGTAQGGYTF. The CDR3 DNA is TGTGCCAGCAGCTTAGGAGCCGGGACAGCTCAGGGAGGCTACACCTTC.

This sequence joins TRBV27 and TRBJ2-1, with 7 positions matching TRBD2. Germline CDR1 is MNHEY and CDR2 is SMNVEV (reference sequence). V lost 1 base to trimming and J lost 6 bases; unmatched junction nucleotides: 12. The CDR3 spans 17 residues. The CDR3 DNA is TGTGCCAGCAGTTTATTCCCGGTGGGGGAGGGCCTCAATGAGCAGTTCTTC. It specifies CASSLFPVGEGLNEQFF.

The chain has TRBV29-1 and TRBJ2-2; perhaps TRBD2 as D (6 bases). The CDR3 spans 15 residues. CDR1 SQVTM and CDR2 ANQGSEA come from the germline V gene. V was shortened by 5 bases and J by 4 bases, with 17 bases between the two germline ends. Here the CDR3 reads CSVPTTSPGTGELFF. DNA of the CDR3: TGCAGCGTTCCCACCACTAGCCCGGGCACCGGGGAGCTGTTTTTT.

The chain combines TRBV27 with TRBJ2-1; D is possibly TRBD2 (6 bases). V was pared by 7 bases and J by 8 bases, with 15 bases between. This CDR3 region has 13 residues. Looked up from germline, CDR1 is MNHEY and CDR2 is SMNVEV (reference sequence). The CDR3 region is CASTRLGVDEQFF. For the CDR3, the DNA is TGTGCCAGCACCCGACTAGGGGTGGATGAGCAGTTCTTC.